The 25 T cell receptor beta chains given below trace back to one sample, sequenced in a study of tumor-infiltrating lymphocytes in primary liver carcinoma (dated by TCRdb to 2016 to 2017). Without any cell sorting, total RNA and DNA were co-extracted from 20-30 mg of bulk tissue using the AllPrep DNA/RNA mini kit. These reads were obtained on an Illumina HiSeq 2500. Using a constant-region primer and ProtoScript II reverse transcriptase, TCRbeta-specific cDNA was reverse-transcribed from approximately 0.55 ug total RNA. The TCRbeta libraries were prepared through three rounds of nested multiplex PCR following a slightly modified ARM-PCR procedure. Multiplex TRBV1-TRBV30 forward primers and a Cbeta reverse primer were used in the first two PCR rounds, each of which was run for around 9 cycles. Starting from the raw public reads, TCRdb applied fastp trimming at Q25, assembled clones with MiXCR and retained in-frame beta chains. Identical CDR3 proteins give one entry, which carries the most common genes and DNA. The sample records some 51,000 distinct CDR3 sequences, over 65% of which are singletons. Approximately 25% of the sample is taken by the ten largest.

The material sequenced was liver tumor tissue from sampling region 3. Explained via the paper, the cell subset or site label denotes: tumor region T3, left-lateral pole. All receptors derive from a man aged 40-55 years with primary liver carcinoma and hepatitis B virus infection.

About this clonotype itself: Its ends do not fully match the called genes, so a read error is possible. V gene TRBV4-1 combines with J gene TRBJ2-7; the D gene could be TRBD1 or TRBD2 (6 bases each). Per germline, CDR1 MGHRA and CDR2 YSYEKL. This CDR3 comprises 14 residues. The CDR3 is CASNQGGLGYEQYF. The DNA for the CDR3 is TGCGCAAGCAACCAAGGGGGGCTTGGTTACGAGCAGTACTTC.

As regards this clonotype: The junction and the germline gene differ at one end; a read error may be behind it. This rearrangement joins TRBV6-5 to TRBJ2-1; 7 bases map to TRBD2. Germline CDR1 and CDR2: MNHEY and SVGAGI. CDR3 length equals 19 residues. This chain's CDR3 is CASSPATRGRAGPYNEQFF. The CDR3 nucleotides read TGTGCCAGCAGTCCCGCGACTAGAGGGAGGGCCGGTCCCTACAATGAGCAATTCTTC.

A word on this clonotype: The CDR3 end shows no conserved phenylalanine or tryptophan, and so a read error is likely. The limits of the CDR3 on the DNA are not certain, so only TCRdb's listed CDR3 is given. The gene calls are TRBV4-1 and TRBJ2-5; the D call of TRBD1 is as the table states it, not checked on the DNA. Ends included, the CDR3 has 14 residues. CDR1 and CDR2 (germline): MGHRA, YSYEKL. The CDR3 sequence is CASSLSTGYETQCI.

The V and J genes are TRBV6-1 and TRBJ2-1; D gene ambiguous. Germline V gene lookup returns CDR1 MNHNS and CDR2 SASEGT. This CDR3 contains 11 residues. CDR3 amino acids: CVCSLPTEQFF. The CDR3 nucleotides are TGTGTCTGCAGCCTTCCGACAGAGCAGTTCTTC.

Note on this clonotype: The junction departs from germline at one end; a sequencing error may be responsible. The chain is built from TRBV4-1 and TRBJ2-7; TRBD2 aligns across 7 bases. Per the germline V gene, CDR1 is MGHRA and CDR2 is YSYEKL. The CDR3 loop spans 13 amino acids. CDR3 nucleotides: TGCGCCACCAGCCGGGACTACTCCTACGAGCAATACTTC. This sequence encodes CATSRDYSYEQYF.

The V and J genes are TRBV7-9 and TRBJ1-2; D call uncertain. CDR1 and CDR2 from the germline V gene are SEHNR and FQNEAQ (reference sequence). CDR3 length: 12 residues. The V end lost 11 bases, the J end lost 11 bases, and 21 bases lay between the germline ends. Here the CDR3 DNA reads TGTGCCTGCGGCCGCGTGGGAGCCGGTTACACCTTC. This translates into CACGRVGAGYTF.

This clonotype turned up a few times. The CDR3 carries no conserved terminal phenylalanine or tryptophan, so it likely arises from a read error. It is unclear where the CDR3 begins or ends on the DNA, so no DNA is shown, and the CDR3 is as TCRdb lists it. The chain employs TRBV12-3 or TRBV12-4 and TRBJ2-7; the table's D call of TRBD2 was not tested on the DNA. The CDR3 totals 15 residues, both ends included. CDR3 sequence reads: CASTEPGLAFYEQYL.

Details on this clonotype: With a much larger clone just one base away, this may be a read error. The V and J genes are TRBV28 and TRBJ2-3, with 9 bases fitting TRBD2. The CDR3 spans 14 residues. The germline V gene has CDR1 MDHEN and CDR2 SYDVKM. CDR3 in DNA: TGTGCCAGCCGAACTAGCGGGCGCACAAATACGCAGTATTTT. This translates into CASRTSGRTNTQYF.

Worth noting for this clonotype: The germline gene is not matched at one end of the junction; a read error may be the cause. This chain joins TRBV12-3 or TRBV12-4 and TRBJ1-1; D might be TRBD1 (6 bases). CDR3 size: 14 residues. DNA for the CDR3: TGCGCCGGCAGTCCCCAACAGGGTAGCACTGAAGATTTCTTT. Translated, it gives CAGSPQQGSTEDFF.

This clonotype appeared once. The junction departs from germline at one end; a sequencing error may be responsible. V and J are TRBV11-2 and TRBJ2-7, with D uncertain. In germline, CDR1 is SGHAT, CDR2 FQNNGV. The CDR3 sequence is 15 residues long. The CDR3 nucleotides are TGTGCCAGCACCCCCTTGGAGACGGCCCACTACAAGCAGTACTTC. Its protein is CASTPLETAHYKQYF.

Notes on this clonotype: This CDR3 fails to terminate in the conserved phenylalanine or tryptophan, so it likely reflects a read error. This chain connects TRBV5-1 to TRBJ2-7; either TRBD1 or TRBD2 may supply D (5 bases each). V was cut by 5 bases and J by 0 bases, with 9 bases left in between. The CDR3 loop spans 13 amino acids. Per the germline V gene, CDR1 is SGHRS and CDR2 is YFSETQ. CDR3 sequence: CASRGVASYEQYL. CDR3 bases: TGCGCCAGCAGGGGGGTGGCCTCCTACGAGCAGTACTTG.

This clonotype ranks as medium-sized. The chain employs TRBV29-1 and TRBJ2-5, with TRBD1 matching 7 bases. V was clipped by 7 bases and J by 3 bases; unmatched bases: 5. This CDR3 has 12 amino acids. Germline loops: CDR1 SQVTM, CDR2 ANQGSEA. The CDR3 sequence: CSARTGKETQYF. The DNA for the CDR3 is TGCAGCGCCAGGACAGGCAAAGAGACCCAGTACTTC.

This clonotype was detected a few times. A much larger clone lies a single base off, so this may be a read error. The chain couples TRBV5-1 to TRBJ2-1; the D call may be TRBD1 or TRBD2 (5 bases each). This CDR3 is 14 amino acids long. CDR1 and CDR2 (germline): SGHRS, YFSETQ. The DNA of the CDR3 is TGCACCAGCAGCTTGGCCGCAGGGAGTAGTGAGCAGTTCTTC. Its translation: CTSSLAAGSSEQFF.

This clonotype was observed a few times. The chain is built from TRBV20-1 and TRBJ2-7; D uncertain. Germline V gives CDR1 DFQATT, CDR2 SNEGSKA (reference sequence). The CDR3 runs to 12 residues. Deletions cut 7 bases from V and 0 bases from J, with 10 bases between. The CDR3 region is CSVVPRSYEQYF. The DNA for the CDR3 is TGCAGTGTTGTCCCACGCTCCTACGAGCAGTACTTC.

Worth noting for this clonotype: A read error is likely, as this CDR3 ends without the conserved phenylalanine or tryptophan. The V call is TRBV10-3, the J call TRBJ2-3; perhaps TRBD2 as D (5 bases). CDR1 and CDR2 from the germline V gene are ENHRY and SYGVKD. V was trimmed by 6 bases and J by 6 bases, leaving 16 bases between them. The CDR3 spans 14 residues. The CDR3 protein is CAISLVGVEDTQYC. The CDR3 bases are TGTGCCATCAGCCTAGTGGGAGTTGAGGATACGCAGTATTGT.

Of note for this clonotype: A junction boundary mismatches the germline segment, possibly from a read error. The V gene is TRBV12-3 or TRBV12-4, the J gene TRBJ2-7; 9 bases are shared with TRBD2. The CDR3 runs 14 residues. This chain's CDR3 is CVSTFSGSSYEQYF. In DNA, the CDR3 is TGTGTCAGCACTTTTAGCGGGAGCTCCTACGAGCAGTACTTC.

This chain uses TRBV5-4 with TRBJ1-1; perhaps TRBD1 as D (5 bases). CDR3 length equals 14 residues. V lost 9 bases, J lost 1 base, and 16 bases lay in between. In germline, CDR1 is SGHNT, CDR2 YYREEE (reference sequence). The CDR3 DNA reads TGTGCCAATAGTCCCCCGGGGGGGAACACTGAAGCTTTCTTT. Encoded protein: CANSPPGGNTEAFF.

Regarding this clonotype: At one end, the junction sequence differs from germline, possibly due to a read error. The J gene is TRBJ2-5, the V gene TRBV11-2; no clear D. The CDR3 spans 14 residues. The germline gives CDR1 SGHAT, CDR2 FQNNGV. In nucleotides, the CDR3 is TGTGTCAGCAGCTCGACGGCGATATTATTGCCCCAGTACTTC. Translating gives CVSSSTAILLPQYF. The full variable domain, completed using reference TRBV11-2 and TRBJ2-5, is EAGVAQSPRYKIIEKRQSVAFWCNPISGHATLYWYQQILGQGPKLLIQFQNNGVVDDSQLPKDRFSAERLKGVDSTLKIQPAKLEDSAVYLCVSSSTAILLPQYFGPGTRLLVL.

About this clonotype: One end of the junction varies from germline; a read error may be responsible. This chain links TRBV6-5 with TRBJ2-2, with 7 bases matching TRBD2. Germline CDR1 and CDR2: MNHEY and SVGAGI. The CDR3 totals 14 residues. The CDR3 nucleotides are TGTGCCAGCAGAGCCAATAAAGGTCGGGGGGAACTGTTTTTT. This translates into CASRANKGRGELFF.

Notes on this clonotype: One end of the junction does not line up with germline, which may come from a read error. The chain recombines TRBV11-2 with TRBJ2-1; D tentatively fits TRBD1 or TRBD2 (5 bases each). The CDR3 consists of 18 residues. Per the germline V gene, CDR1 is SGHAT and CDR2 is FQNNGV. This chain's CDR3 is CASSFDPRRTRSYNEQFF. The CDR3 coding sequence is TGTGCCAGCAGCTTTGACCCTAGGAGGACAAGGAGTTACAATGAGCAGTTCTTT.

This clonotype has only a few counts. The CDR3 carries no conserved terminal phenylalanine or tryptophan, so it likely arises from a read error. The chain links TRBV10-3 to TRBJ2-7; D is uncertain. Germline CDR1 ENHRY, CDR2 SYGVKD. Trimming pared 6 bases from V and 0 bases from J, leaving 15 bases between. The CDR3 sequence is 15 residues long. The chain's CDR3 is CAIRGKDGSSYEQYL. CDR3 bases: TGTGCCATCAGGGGGAAGGACGGCAGCTCCTACGAGCAGTACCTC.

On this clonotype itself: Since the CDR3 does not end with the conserved phenylalanine or tryptophan, this likely comes from a read error. The limits of the CDR3 on the DNA are not certain, so only TCRdb's listed CDR3 is given. V usage is TRBV12-3 or TRBV12-4 and J usage is TRBJ2-2; the table's D gene call, TRBD1, was not cross checked with the DNA. The CDR3 is 15 amino acids long, termini counted. The CDR3 loop is CASRSTGANTGELFV.

By share of the sample, this clonotype is medium-sized. The chain is built from TRBV29-1 and TRBJ2-1; 8 bases are a match to TRBD1. This CDR3 is built from 11 residues. The J segment lost 11 bases and the V segment lost 7 bases, leaving 7 bases of the junction unmatched. Germline CDR1 SQVTM, CDR2 ANQGSEA. CDR3 in DNA: TGCAGCGCCCCCACAGGGGGTCAGCAGTTCTTC. It translates to CSAPTGGQQFF.

This clonotype was counted ten times or more. The CDR3 loop reads CASSLGRIQETQYF. The DNA of the CDR3 is TGTGCCAGCAGCCTCGGACGGATTCAAGAGACCCAGTACTTC. The chain has TRBV13 and TRBJ2-5; D not certain. CDR1 is PRHDT and CDR2 is FYEKMQ in the germline V gene (reference sequence). With 5 bases removed from V and 2 bases from J, the gap between germline ends came to 12 bases. This CDR3 spans 14 amino acids.

In this sample, this clonotype turned up once. This could be a read error, since a much larger clone is one nucleotide away. The CDR3 is CASNPPGQGHTEQFF. CDR3 DNA sequence: TGTGCCAGCAACCCCCCGGGACAGGGCCACACTGAGCAGTTCTTC. This sequence joins TRBV28 and TRBJ2-1; 9 nucleotides line up with TRBD1. V gave up 7 bases and J gave up 9 bases; unmatched junction bases: 13. The germline V gene has CDR1 MDHEN and CDR2 SYDVKM. The CDR3 spans 15 residues. The variable domain in full, completed from reference TRBV28 and TRBJ2-1, reads DVKVTQSSRYLVKRTGEKVFLECVQDMDHENMFWYRQDPGLGLRLIYFSYDVKMKEKGDIPEGYSVSREKKERFSLILESASTNQTSMYLCASNPPGQGHTEQFFGPGTRLTVL.